These T cell receptor beta chains were read from a single sample in a study of beta chain features in type 1 diabetes. Sequencing was performed with immunoSEQ multiplex PCR; in TCRdb, only in-frame clones are kept and a portion is missing. This sample has under 300,000 clones, with about 26% found just once. Sequenced: central memory CD4+ T cells from blood. These receptor sequences come from a man aged 30 to 45 in good health. Each CDR3 is given with its conserved first and last residue. D genes are given only for firm matches. Not every row has a clone size; where given, it reads once, few, many or a size class.

d_gene	v_gene	abundance	j_gene	CDR3aa
.	TRBV28	.	TRBJ2-5	CASSFQGVQTQYF
.	TRBV7-2	.	TRBJ2-1	CASSEDSFYNEQFF
.	TRBV30	.	TRBJ1-5	CAWSMTQGQPQHF
TRBD2	TRBV28	many	TRBJ2-4	CASSPGTRVDIQYF
TRBD1	TRBV29-1	many	TRBJ1-2	CSVLDRGLRGYTF
.	TRBV7-2	few	TRBJ2-5	CASSSPQETQYF
TRBD2	TRBV9	few	TRBJ2-1	CASSVEAGAYNEQFF
TRBD1	TRBV15	.	TRBJ1-5	CATSIGTGPQRNQPQHF
.	TRBV7-2	few	TRBJ2-5	CASSLVGRETQYF
TRBD1	TRBV10-3	.	TRBJ1-2	CAISKTGDGDGYTF
.	TRBV2	.	TRBJ2-5	CASSVTGSQETQYF
.	TRBV29-1	many	TRBJ2-1	CSGDTPGVDNEQFF
.	TRBV9	few	TRBJ2-3	CASGLDTDTQYF
.	TRBV20-1	.	TRBJ2-7	CSAMDTYEQYF
.	TRBV29-1	.	TRBJ2-7	CSVGVSYEQYF
TRBD2	TRBV28	.	TRBJ2-1	CASTSLAGGYNEQFF
.	TRBV7-8	few	TRBJ2-1	CASSPGRWAVQFF
TRBD2	TRBV7-6	.	TRBJ2-5	CASSRSGELQETQYF
.	TRBV25-1	few	TRBJ2-3	CASNRGTDTQYF
.	TRBV5-6	.	TRBJ2-5	CASSVGTTQYF
TRBD2	TRBV28	many	TRBJ2-7	CASIEASGRNVDEQYF
TRBD2	TRBV6-5	.	TRBJ2-1	CASSPLAGGHNEQFF
.	TRBV7-2	many	TRBJ2-7	CASSFSYEQYF
.	TRBV6-5	few	TRBJ1-1	CASSLDRRATEAFF
.	TRBV25-1	.	TRBJ2-3	CASSDRGRGTDTQYF
.	TRBV10-3	.	TRBJ2-7	CAISESGVEGEQYF
TRBD1	TRBV4-1	.	TRBJ2-3	CASSLLPGQGRDTQYF
.	TRBV30	.	TRBJ2-7	CAWEGRGGAQYF
TRBD2	TRBV4-2	.	TRBJ2-5	CASSDPRGGETQYF
.	TRBV5-1	.	TRBJ2-1	CASTIGTPPFYEQFF
.	TRBV30	.	TRBJ2-3	CAWSLGADTQYF
TRBD1	TRBV9	.	TRBJ2-1	CASSPGQGYYNEQFF
.	TRBV6-1	few	TRBJ2-1	CASRVDTSTYNEQFF
.	TRBV7-2	many	TRBJ2-7	CASRLPPSYEQYF
.	TRBV29-1	few	TRBJ2-2	CSVEEDGNPGELFF
.	TRBV6-1	few	TRBJ2-3	CASSGGRTTWDTQYF
.	TRBV30	.	TRBJ2-1	CAWNSGVGDEQFF
TRBD1	TRBV5-1	.	TRBJ2-1	CASSPTGKVGNEQFF
.	TRBV7-9	.	TRBJ2-1	CASSLTTAYNEQFF
.	TRBV5-1	many	TRBJ1-2	CASSKGEADGYTF
.	TRBV4-1	once	TRBJ1-1	CASSQAIRNTEAFF
.	TRBV6-5	.	TRBJ2-7	CATVAETYEQYF
TRBD2	TRBV30	few	TRBJ2-7	CAWSSYRTSGISYEQYF
.	TRBV15	once	TRBJ2-3	CATGGLSTDTQYF
TRBD1	TRBV6-1	.	TRBJ1-5	CATTKGAGNQPQHF
.	TRBV12-2	.	TRBJ2-5	CASRLAYRGRETQYF
.	TRBV4-1	.	TRBJ2-3	CASSQVGLPTDTQYF
.	TRBV29-1	.	TRBJ2-7	CSVYTNYEQYF
TRBD1	TRBV5-4	.	TRBJ2-3	CASSLGQGAGTDTQYF
.	TRBV5-5	few	TRBJ2-7	CASRFRDEQYF
.	TRBV29-1	few	TRBJ2-5	CSVAMRGREQYF
.	TRBV29-1	.	TRBJ2-7	CSVRGGREQYF
.	TRBV2	.	TRBJ2-6	CASELSTGANVLTF
.	TRBV29-1	few	TRBJ1-1	CSGGGTEAFF
.	TRBV5-1	.	TRBJ2-7	CASSLATEPYEQYF
.	TRBV29-1	.	TRBJ2-3	CSVDQDTQYF
TRBD2	TRBV5-1	.	TRBJ2-3	CASTFDGGTSTDTQYF
.	TRBV7-2	.	TRBJ1-1	CASRGLNTEAFF
.	TRBV4-3	few	TRBJ2-2	CASSQGERPTGELFF